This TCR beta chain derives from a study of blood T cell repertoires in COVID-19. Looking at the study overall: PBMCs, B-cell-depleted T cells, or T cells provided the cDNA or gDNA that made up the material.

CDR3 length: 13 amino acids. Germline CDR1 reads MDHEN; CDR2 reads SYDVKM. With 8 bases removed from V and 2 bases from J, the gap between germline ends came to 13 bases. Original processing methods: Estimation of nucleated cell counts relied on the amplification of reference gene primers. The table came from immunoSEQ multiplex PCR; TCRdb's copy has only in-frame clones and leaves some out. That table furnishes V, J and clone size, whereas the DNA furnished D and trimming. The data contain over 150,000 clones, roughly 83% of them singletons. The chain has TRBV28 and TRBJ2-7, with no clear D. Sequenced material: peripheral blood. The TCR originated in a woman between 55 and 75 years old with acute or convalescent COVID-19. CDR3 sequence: CASQTGSPYEQYF. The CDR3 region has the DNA TGTGCCAGCCAAACCGGGTCCCCCTACGAGCAGTACTTC.